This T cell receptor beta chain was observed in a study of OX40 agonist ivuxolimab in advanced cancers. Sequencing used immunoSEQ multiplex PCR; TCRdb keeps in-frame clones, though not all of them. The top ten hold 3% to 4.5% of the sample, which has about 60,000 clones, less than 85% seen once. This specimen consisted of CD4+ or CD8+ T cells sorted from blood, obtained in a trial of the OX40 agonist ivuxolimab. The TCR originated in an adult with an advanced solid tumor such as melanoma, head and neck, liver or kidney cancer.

CDR3 sequence (DNA): TGTGCCAGCAGCGACAGGGAGCGGGAGTACGAGCAGTACTTC. Its protein is CASSDREREYEQYF. The rearrangement links TRBV11-2 to TRBJ2-7; D possibly corresponds to TRBD2 (8 bases). V lost 5 bases, J lost 4 bases, and 15 bases lay in between. Germline V lookup: CDR1 SGHAT, CDR2 FQNNGV. The CDR3 runs 14 residues.